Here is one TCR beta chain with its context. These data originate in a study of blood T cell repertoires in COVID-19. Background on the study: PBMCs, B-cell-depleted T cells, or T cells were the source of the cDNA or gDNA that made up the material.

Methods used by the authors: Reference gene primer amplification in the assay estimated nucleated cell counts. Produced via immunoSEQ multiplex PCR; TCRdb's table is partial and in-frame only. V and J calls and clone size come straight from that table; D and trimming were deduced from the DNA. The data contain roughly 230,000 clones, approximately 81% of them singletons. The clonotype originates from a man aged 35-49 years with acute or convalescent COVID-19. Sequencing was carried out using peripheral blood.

CDR3 sequence (DNA): TGTGCCAGCAGCAGGGCAGGGGATGAAAAACTGTTTTTT. Translation gives CASSRAGDEKLFF. The chain joins TRBV7-2 to TRBJ1-4; maybe TRBD1 (6 bases). Trimming stripped 5 bases from V and 6 bases from J, with 10 bases between. The CDR3 is 13 amino acids. Germline V CDR1 and CDR2: SGHTA, FQGNSA.